The 12 T cell receptor beta chains given below trace back to one sample, sequenced in a study of CD8+ T cells in alopecia areata. Extracted RNA was reverse transcribed, and the resulting cDNA served as sequencing template. Method: immunoSEQ multiplex PCR; TCRdb's copy keeps in-frame clones and lacks some. Of 220,000 or so clones in the sample, 50% to 70% were seen once. Sequencing used CD4+ T cells sorted from blood, obtained at week 0. The receptors shown here come from a human donor with alopecia areata.

The chain couples TRBV7-9 to TRBJ2-6; D unclear. The CDR3 has 16 amino acids. Germline loops: CDR1 SEHNR, CDR2 FQNEAQ (reference sequence). Trimming removed 1 base from V and 3 bases from J, with 10 bases in between. The chain's CDR3 is CASSLGPTFGANVLTF. The CDR3 DNA reads TGTGCCAGCAGCTTAGGCCCGACCTTTGGGGCCAACGTCCTGACTTTC.

The V call is TRBV7-2, the J call TRBJ1-2; weak D call: TRBD1 (6 bases). The CDR3 spans 15 residues. The germline gives CDR1 SGHTA, CDR2 FQGNSA. Trimming removed 3 bases at V and 4 bases at J, with 15 bases between. CDR3 sequence: CASSFTGTSTYGYTF. The CDR3 nucleotides read TGTGCCAGCAGCTTCACAGGGACCTCAACCTATGGCTACACCTTC.

V usage is TRBV2 and J usage is TRBJ2-1; D not certain. Trimming removed 8 bases at V and 13 bases at J, with 15 bases between. Germline V gene lookup returns CDR1 SNHLY and CDR2 FYNNEI. CDR3 length: 11 amino acids. CDR3 coding DNA: TGTGCCAGCCACCGCCGAGGATTACAGTTCTTC. Its protein is CASHRRGLQFF.

This rearrangement joins TRBV7-9 to TRBJ2-7, with TRBD1 matching 9 bases. Germline assignment: CDR1 SEHNR and CDR2 FQNEAQ (reference sequence). V lost 4 bases and J lost 2; bases outside the gene matches: 6. The CDR3 loop spans 15 amino acids. In nucleotides, the CDR3 is TGTGCCAGCAGCTCGCTCCGGGACAGGGCCTACGAGCAGTACTTC. Translated: CASSSLRDRAYEQYF. Full variable domain (missing parts from reference TRBV7-9 and TRBJ2-7): DTGVSQNPRHKITKRGQNVTFRCDPISEHNRLYWYRQTLGQGPEFLTYFQNEAQLEKSRLLSDRFSAERPKGSFSTLEIQRTEQGDSAMYLCASSSLRDRAYEQYFGPGTRLTVT.

The chain carries TRBV6-5 and TRBJ2-7; D may correspond to TRBD1 or TRBD2 (5 bases each). The germline V gene encodes CDR1 MNHEY and CDR2 SVGAGI. V was clipped by 0 bases and J by 9 bases, with 21 bases between them. The CDR3 sequence is 16 residues long. The CDR3 DNA reads TGTGCCAGCAGTTACTCGATGGGGACGGGAAGTTTTGGGCAGTACTTC. The encoded protein is CASSYSMGTGSFGQYF.

V usage is TRBV29-1 and J usage is TRBJ1-3; 7 bases are a match to TRBD1. With V trimmed by 6 bases and J by 0 bases, 2 bases remained unmatched. Germline CDR1 SQVTM, CDR2 ANQGSEA. The CDR3 sequence is 13 residues long. This CDR3 is CSVRQGSGNTIYF. Written as DNA, the CDR3 is TGCAGCGTAAGACAGGGCTCTGGAAACACCATATATTTT.

The chain couples TRBV30 to TRBJ2-3; D might be TRBD1 (6 bases). V lost 8 bases and J 0 bases, leaving 15 bases between the germline ends. Germline V gene data show CDR1 as GTSNPN and CDR2 as SVGIG (reference sequence). There are 14 residues in the CDR3. Here the CDR3 DNA reads TGTGCCAGCACCGGACAGCCTAGCACAGATACGCAGTATTTT. Encoded protein: CASTGQPSTDTQYF.

The rearrangement links TRBV5-4 to TRBJ1-5; no definite D call. Germline V lookup: CDR1 SGHNT, CDR2 YYREEE (reference sequence). The CDR3 runs 13 residues. Trimming removed 1 base at V and 4 bases at J, with 6 bases between. CDR3 bases: TGTGCCAGCAGCTTGAACCGGAATCAGCCCCAGCATTTT. Amino acid sequence: CASSLNRNQPQHF.

This clone was seen a handful of times. The V call is TRBV29-1, the J call TRBJ2-3, with D possibly TRBD2 on 6 matching bases. CDR3 size: 13 residues. The V end lost 6 bases, the J end lost 6 bases, and 16 bases lay between the germline ends. Germline V gene lookup returns CDR1 SQVTM and CDR2 ANQGSEA. CDR3 sequence (DNA): TGCAGCGTAACCCCAGGAGGGTGGGATACGCAGTATTTT. Translating gives CSVTPGGWDTQYF.

The chain has TRBV4-2 and TRBJ1-6, with 7 bases identical to TRBD1. V shed 4 bases, J shed 9 bases, and the junction held 6 bases outside the gene matches. Per germline, CDR1 LGHNA and CDR2 YNFKEQ. This CDR3 is 14 amino acids long. The CDR3 DNA sequence: TGTGCCAGCAGCCTCACAGGGGACAGTTCACCCCTCCACTTT. This codes for CASSLTGDSSPLHF.

This chain joins TRBV5-4 and TRBJ2-5, with 14 bases identical to TRBD2. This CDR3 is 17 amino acids long. Germline V gene sequence: CDR1 SGHNT, CDR2 YYREEE (reference sequence). Losses at the gene ends were 5 bases for V and 3 bases for J; bases not matched to a gene: 9. Written as DNA, the CDR3 is TGTGCCAGCAGTCTATCACGGACTAGCGGGGGGAAAGAGACCCAGTACTTC. Translated, it gives CASSLSRTSGGKETQYF.

The sample holds a few counts of this clone. This chain joins TRBV7-9 and TRBJ2-3; 9 bases map to TRBD1. V shed 1 base and J 4 bases; nucleotides not matched to a gene: 3. CDR1 is SEHNR and CDR2 is FQNEAQ in the germline V gene (reference sequence). The CDR3 sequence is 15 residues long. This chain's CDR3 is CASSLGDRAADTQYF. Written as DNA, the CDR3 is TGTGCCAGCAGCTTAGGGGACAGGGCCGCAGATACGCAGTATTTT.